This note documents a single T cell receptor (beta chain) sequence. The library targeted TCRbeta and was prepared with unique molecular identifiers. MiXCR was run by TCRdb on the PCR reads, yielding one entry per CDR3 protein. This sample yields roughly 300,000 distinct CDR3 sequences, of which 10% are seen a single time; approximately 2.3% belongs to the top ten. The entry originates in a study of T-cell reconstitution after alpha-beta-depleted transplantation in children. This CDR3 contains 13 residues. The germline CDR1 and CDR2 sequences are LGHDT and YNNKEL (reference sequence). Trimming pared 2 bases from V and 7 bases from J, leaving 8 bases between.

The chain couples TRBV3-1 to TRBJ2-2; unclear D gene. The receptor's source is a human donor who donated a stem cell graft to a child with acute lymphoblastic leukemia. Sequenced material: PBMCs from the stem cell graft donor, taken from the stem cell graft. The DNA of the CDR3 is TGTGCCAGCAGCCAATTGTCGGACGGGGAGCTGTTTTTT. It specifies CASSQLSDGELFF.